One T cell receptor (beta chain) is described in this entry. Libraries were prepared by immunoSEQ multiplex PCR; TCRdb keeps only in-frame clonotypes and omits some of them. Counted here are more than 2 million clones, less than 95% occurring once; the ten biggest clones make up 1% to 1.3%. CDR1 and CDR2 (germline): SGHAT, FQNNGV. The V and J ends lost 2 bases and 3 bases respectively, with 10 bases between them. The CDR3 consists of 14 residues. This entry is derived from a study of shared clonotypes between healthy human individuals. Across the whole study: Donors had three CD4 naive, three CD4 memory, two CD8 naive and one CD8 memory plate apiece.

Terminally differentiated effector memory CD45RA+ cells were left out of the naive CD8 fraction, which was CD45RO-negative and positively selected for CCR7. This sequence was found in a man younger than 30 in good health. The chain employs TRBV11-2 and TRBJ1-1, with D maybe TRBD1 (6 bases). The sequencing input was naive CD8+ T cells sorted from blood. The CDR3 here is CASSLPYRDTEAFF. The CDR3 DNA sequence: TGTGCCAGCAGCTTACCGTACAGGGACACTGAAGCTTTCTTT.